This T cell receptor (beta chain) was observed in a study of neoadjuvant anti-PD-1 for oral cavity cancer (dated by TCRdb to the early 2020s). About the full investigation: Patients mostly received three to four biweekly doses of nivolumab at 3 mg/kg before curative-intent surgical resection. A fourth nivolumab dose was given around day 43 to patients without progression, and definitive surgical resection was performed in those patients on days 50-56. Under RECIST 1.1, a patient counted as a responder if showing complete response, partial response or stable disease, and as a non-responder if showing progression. A roughly 34% response rate was observed in the parent correlative cohort, in which around twelve patients were included. The research as a whole found: Higher pretreatment blood Treg/Th17 ratios correlated with both higher pretreatment blood TCRbeta clonality and lower post-treatment tumor TCRbeta clonality. After neoadjuvant nivolumab, non-responders showed significantly higher T cell clonality (Gini index) in PBMCs than responders did. Only a few patients per response group were included in the TCR analyses, and larger cohorts for validation were called for by the authors.

From the cysteine through the phenylalanine, the CDR3 covers 14 amino acids. Only the CDR3 DNA is retained, 42 bases long and in frame from the first base. V is cut back by 8 bases and J by 6 bases, with 11 bases in the junction unmatched. CDR1 and CDR2, looked up from the germline V gene, are SNHLY and FYNNEI. This specimen's time point label, per the study, means: before neoadjuvant nivolumab. Patients had been newly diagnosed with stage II-IVA oral cavity squamous cell carcinoma, and no prior systemic or radiation treatment had been given to the patients. The cohort was composed of patients with HPV-negative, locally advanced oral cavity squamous cell carcinoma. Peripheral blood mononuclear cells were analyzed directly and were not maintained or expanded in culture. Samples were obtained from a longitudinal correlative study of a single-arm phase II trial of neoadjuvant nivolumab in oral cavity squamous cell carcinoma. Subject-matched pre- and post-treatment PBMCs and tumors from three responders and three non-responders underwent genomic DNA-based TCRbeta sequencing. Peripheral blood mononuclear cells were drawn once before nivolumab treatment and a second time after treatment, when surgery took place. The Maxwell RSC DNA from Cells kit was used to isolate genomic DNA from PBMCs.

For deep sequencing, each PBMC sample was run in six replicates, with libraries mostly built from approximately 0.45 ug of input genomic DNA. TCRbeta libraries were prepared with the immunoSEQ hsTCRbeta kit according to the manufacturer's instructions. The finished libraries were brought together in one pool at 2.5 to 3.5 nM, which was then read using an Illumina NovaSeq 6000 S4 flow cell. As for the authors' bioinformatics: Raw data preprocessing and quality control were performed with the immunoSEQ Analyzer. The analysis was restricted to productive rearrangements, with each unique CDR3 amino acid sequence defining a clonotype. Repertoire clonality was estimated as the Gini-Simpson index, computed with the R package tcR. Student's t test was used to compare Gini indices, and Pearson correlation was used to assess associations with tumor size change. Here the immuneACCESS table is served through TCRdb, limited to in-frame sequences with V and J called. Missing clones are a known gap in these copies; in checked studies unresolved V genes cover under half, and the rest lacks a known reason. From that table come the V and J calls and clone size; the DNA was used to work out D and trimming. Across this sample there are 12,000 to 15,000 clones, with roughly 72% seen only once. 3% of the sample is in the top ten clones.

A remark on this clone: Its specific antigen is unknown. The sample holds no much larger clone one base away, and base qualities are not on file.

The chain is assembled from TRBV2 and TRBJ2-3; 7 central nucleotides agree with TRBD1. The sequencing here drew on PBMCs, taken before nivolumab (anti-PD-1) treatment. This receptor was identified in a person aged 40 to 85 with oral cavity squamous cell carcinoma. The nucleotides read TGTGCCAGCCAGATGGGGACAGTAGTTGATACGCAGTATTTT. This translates into CASQMGTVVDTQYF. Where the CDR3 stops, the reference TRBV2 and TRBJ2-3 genes take over; the full variable domain is EPEVTQTPSHQVTQMGQEVILRCVPISNHLYFYWYRQILGQKVEFLVSFYNNEISEKSEIFDDQFSVERPDGSNFTLKIRSTKLEDSAMYFCASQMGTVVDTQYFGPGTRLTVL.